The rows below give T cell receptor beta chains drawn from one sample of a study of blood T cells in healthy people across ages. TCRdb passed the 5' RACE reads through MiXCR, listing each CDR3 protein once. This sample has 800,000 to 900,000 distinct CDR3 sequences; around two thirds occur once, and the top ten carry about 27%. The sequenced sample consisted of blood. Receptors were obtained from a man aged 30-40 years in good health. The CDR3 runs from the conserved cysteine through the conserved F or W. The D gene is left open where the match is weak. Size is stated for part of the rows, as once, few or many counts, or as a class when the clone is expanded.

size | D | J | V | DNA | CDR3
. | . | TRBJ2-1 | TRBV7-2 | TGTGCCAGCAGCTTAGGAGTAAGGAGTGGAAGAGAGACCCAGTTCTTC | CASSLGVRSGRETQFF
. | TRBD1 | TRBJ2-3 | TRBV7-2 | TGTGCCAGCAGCTTAGCGGGGGGGACAGGGAGCACAGATACGCAGTATTTT | CASSLAGGTGSTDTQYF
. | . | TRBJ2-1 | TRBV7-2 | TGTGCCAGCAGTCCCTACCGGGACACGTCAAACAATGAGCAGTTCTTC | CASSPYRDTSNNEQFF
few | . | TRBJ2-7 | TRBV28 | TGTGCCAGCAGCCATCGGGGGAGTCAATACGAGCAGTACTTC | CASSHRGSQYEQYF
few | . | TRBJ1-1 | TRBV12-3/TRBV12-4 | TGTGCCAGCACTGTACTCAGGGACACTGAAGCTTTCTTT | CASTVLRDTEAFF
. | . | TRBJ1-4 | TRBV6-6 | TGTGCCAGCACCGACACGGGGATTGAAAAACTGTTTTTT | CASTDTGIEKLFF
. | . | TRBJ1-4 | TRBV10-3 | TGTGCCATCAGGGAGTCAGATGAAAAACTGTTTTTT | CAIRESDEKLFF
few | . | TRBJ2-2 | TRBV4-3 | TGCGCCAGCAGCCAAGGCAGCTCCTCCGGGGAGCTGTTTTTT | CASSQGSSSGELFF
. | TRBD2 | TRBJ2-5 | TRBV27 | TGTGCCAGCGGAAAGGGTCCCGGGGGGGCCCGGGAGACCCAGTACTTC | CASGKGPGGARETQYF
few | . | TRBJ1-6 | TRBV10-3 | TGTGCCATCAGTGAGTCCAAGGGAGGTTATTCACCCCTCCACTTT | CAISESKGGYSPLHF
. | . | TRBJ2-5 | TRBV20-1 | TGCAGTGCTAGAACCGCAGTACAAGAGACCCAGTACTTC | CSARTAVQETQYF